The rows below give T cell receptor beta chains drawn from one sample of a study of T cells in Graves' hyperthyroidism and ophthalmopathy. TCRdb processed the multiplex PCR reads anew with MiXCR; each CDR3 protein has one entry. The sample holds about 360,000 distinct CDR3 sequences, 15% to 19% seen once. Sequenced input: blood. The receptors here all came from a young woman with Graves' hyperthyroidism that later progressed to Graves' ophthalmopathy. CDR3s include the opening cysteine and the closing phenylalanine or tryptophan. Fields, in order: J gene, V gene, CDR3 protein.

j_call: TRBJ1-5; v_call: TRBV7-9; cdr3_aa: CASSSARSNQPQHF
j_call: TRBJ2-7; v_call: TRBV13; cdr3_aa: CASSLGLAGPREQYF
j_call: TRBJ2-1; v_call: TRBV28; cdr3_aa: CAARVGDLNEQFF
j_call: TRBJ2-1; v_call: TRBV27; cdr3_aa: CASSHGGLAGTYNEQFF
j_call: TRBJ1-3; v_call: TRBV6-1; cdr3_aa: CASRHRASGNTIYF
j_call: TRBJ2-3; v_call: TRBV20-1; cdr3_aa: CSATGLAGKDTQYF
j_call: TRBJ1-1; v_call: TRBV5-1; cdr3_aa: CASSLVPRREAFF
j_call: TRBJ2-3; v_call: TRBV24-1; cdr3_aa: CATSDVQSNTQYF
j_call: TRBJ2-2; v_call: TRBV28; cdr3_aa: CASSLARVRNTGELFF
j_call: TRBJ2-5; v_call: TRBV30; cdr3_aa: CACQQGGETQYF
j_call: TRBJ2-7; v_call: TRBV5-4; cdr3_aa: CASSLGREGLYEQYF
j_call: TRBJ2-5; v_call: TRBV4-1; cdr3_aa: CASSQFFGSTETQYF
j_call: TRBJ1-6; v_call: TRBV28; cdr3_aa: CASSFSKGSPLHF
j_call: TRBJ2-7; v_call: TRBV19; cdr3_aa: CASSLTSGSLYEQYF
j_call: TRBJ2-7; v_call: TRBV20-1; cdr3_aa: CSAKGGRAPEQYF
j_call: TRBJ2-2; v_call: TRBV5-1; cdr3_aa: CASSLGLVGVPGELFF
j_call: TRBJ2-7; v_call: TRBV5-4; cdr3_aa: CASSWTGGSEQYF
j_call: TRBJ2-1; v_call: TRBV19; cdr3_aa: CASSNGLAGSYNEQFF
j_call: TRBJ2-7; v_call: TRBV19; cdr3_aa: CASSIGQGAEEQYF
j_call: TRBJ2-3; v_call: TRBV28; cdr3_aa: CASSSPPGQGTDTQYF
j_call: TRBJ2-1; v_call: TRBV7-9; cdr3_aa: CASSLATRSWNEQFF
j_call: TRBJ2-2; v_call: TRBV27; cdr3_aa: CASSRLWTGGTGELFF
j_call: TRBJ2-7; v_call: TRBV28; cdr3_aa: CASTQGGGWGYEQYF
j_call: TRBJ1-2; v_call: TRBV7-2; cdr3_aa: CASIPGQGIYGYTF
j_call: TRBJ2-7; v_call: TRBV28; cdr3_aa: CASSFPLDRGYEQYF
j_call: TRBJ2-3; v_call: TRBV5-1; cdr3_aa: CASRQGLAVHTDTQYF
j_call: TRBJ2-2; v_call: TRBV6-2/TRBV6-3; cdr3_aa: CASSYSTGGPNTGELFF
j_call: TRBJ2-2; v_call: TRBV20-1; cdr3_aa: CSARDNPGQGNTGELFF
j_call: TRBJ2-5; v_call: TRBV20-1; cdr3_aa: CSANRGQGDQETQYF
j_call: TRBJ2-1; v_call: TRBV29-1; cdr3_aa: CSVASGRNYNEQFF
j_call: TRBJ2-3; v_call: TRBV12-3/TRBV12-4; cdr3_aa: CASSLPGQGATDTQYF
j_call: TRBJ1-5; v_call: TRBV7-2; cdr3_aa: CASSQVAGQGINQPQHF
j_call: TRBJ2-3; v_call: TRBV13; cdr3_aa: CASSLGKAGDTQYF